Listed here is a single T cell receptor beta chain. The antigen is unknown. The protocol was immunoSEQ multiplex PCR, while the TCRdb copy is restricted to in-frame clones and leaves out a portion. This table holds approximately 310 clones, roughly 91% found once. The data originate from a study of brain metastases from non-small cell lung cancer. The CDR3 totals 14 residues. Trimming removed 5 bases from V and 5 bases from J, with 14 bases in between. Germline V gene lookup returns CDR1 PRHDT and CDR2 FYEKMQ (reference sequence). Study observations and caveats: Brain metastases had lower T-cell infiltration than primary tumors.

The specimen was tissue from a brain metastasis. The sequence was obtained from a donor aged 40 or older with non-small cell lung cancer. V and J are TRBV13 and TRBJ2-3, with a tentative D call TRBD2 (6 bases). CDR3 sequence: CASSRRLVQDTQYF. CDR3 DNA: TGTGCCAGCAGCCGCAGACTAGTTCAAGATACGCAGTATTTT.